The present T cell receptor beta chain was sequenced within a study of response to subunit inactivated influenza vaccine (dated by TCRdb to 2016 to 2019). Some background on the complete study: The study used deep quantitative T cell receptor repertoire profiling to track responses to a trivalent subunit inactivated influenza vaccine. Study-wide findings and limitations: According to the authors, only a limited number of new T cells may be recruited by each seasonal influenza vaccination.

The sample holds a few counts of this clonotype. What this receptor recognizes is not known. Per-nucleotide qualities are absent, and no much larger clonotype sits a single base away. The germline V gene sets CDR1 to MNHEY and CDR2 to SVGEGT. Trimming leaves V shorter by 7 bases and J shorter by 5 bases, with the junction holding 13 bases beyond the gene matches. From cysteine to phenylalanine, the CDR3 is 16 amino acids long. CDR3 DNA is the only sequence kept; it has 48 bases, read in frame from the first base. Library creation used RT-PCR. The sample was run on an Illumina HiSeq 2500. The public reads were run again by TCRdb, first through fastp at Q25 and then through MiXCR, and only productive beta chains were kept. One record per CDR3 amino acid sequence lists the most common genes and DNA. The table for this sample lists approximately 730,000 distinct CDR3 sequences; 14% of them were counted only once. Around 7% of the sample rests with the top ten.

This clonotype was sampled from a man aged 45-65 years who received an inactivated influenza vaccine. Donor details come from another sample of the same person, matched by shared clones. The specimen comprised PBMCs from blood, sampled roughly 15 days before vaccination. The rearranged segments are TRBV6-2 or TRBV6-3 and TRBJ2-2; 7 bases in between match TRBD2. The CDR3 in this case is CASNMLAAKETGELFF. Read as DNA, the sequence is TGTGCCAGCAATATGCTAGCGGCGAAGGAGACCGGGGAGCTGTTTTTT.